Each of the 17 T cell receptor beta chains below was sequenced from the same sample in a study of blood T cell repertoires in COVID-19. Produced via immunoSEQ multiplex PCR; TCRdb's table is partial and in-frame only. The repertoire consists of 35,000 to 45,000 clones, with 79% occurring once and the leading ten covering around a third. What was sequenced was peripheral blood. The receptors originated from a woman aged 80 or over with acute or convalescent COVID-19.

This chain connects TRBV7-2 to TRBJ2-7; 10 bases line up with TRBD2. CDR1 and CDR2 from the germline V gene are SGHTA and FQGNSA. J gave up 5 bases and V 5 bases, and 15 bases lay outside the gene matches. The CDR3 extends over 17 amino acids. CDR3 region: CASSQLAGLDILDEQYF. CDR3 nucleotide sequence: TGTGCCAGCAGCCAACTAGCGGGATTGGATATATTAGACGAGCAGTACTTC.

The rearrangement links TRBV7-3 to TRBJ1-1; 9 bases line up with TRBD1. The germline gives CDR1 SGHTA, CDR2 FQGTGA. The CDR3 extends over 14 amino acids. After removal of 2 bases from V and 4 bases from J, the junction contained 2 bases not matched to a gene. CDR3 sequence: CASSLVQGATEAFF. CDR3 nucleotides: TGTGCCAGCAGCTTAGTACAGGGGGCCACTGAAGCTTTCTTT. Looking up the rest from reference TRBV7-3 and TRBJ1-1 gives the full variable domain: GAGVSQTPSNKVTEKGKYVELRCDPISGHTALYWYRQSLGQGPEFLIYFQGTGAADDSGLPNDRFFAVRPEGSVSTLKIQRTERGDSAVYLCASSLVQGATEAFFGQGTRLTVV.

Written as DNA, the CDR3 is TGTGCCAGCAGCTTTTCAGGGTCCCAAGAGACCCAGTACTTC. Its translation: CASSFSGSQETQYF. The V call is TRBV5-4, the J call TRBJ2-5; D perhaps matches TRBD1 (5 bases). Deletions cut 2 bases from V and 1 base from J, with 9 bases between. The germline V gene has CDR1 SGHNT and CDR2 YYREEE (reference sequence). The CDR3 has 14 residues. The full variable domain, with the rest looked up from reference TRBV5-4 and TRBJ2-5, is ETGVTQSPTHLIKTRGQQVTLRCSSQSGHNTVSWYQQALGQGPQFIFQYYREEENGRGNFPPRFSGLQFPNYSSELNVNALELDDSALYLCASSFSGSQETQYFGPGTRLLVL.

This rearrangement joins TRBV2 to TRBJ1-6; possibly TRBD1 for D (6 bases). V gave up 6 bases and J gave up 10 bases, with 13 bases separating them. Germline CDR1 is SNHLY and CDR2 is FYNNEI. This CDR3 has 13 amino acids. CDR3 nucleotide sequence: TGTGCCAGCAGGCAGGGGTTAGGGTCACCCCTCCACTTT. It specifies CASRQGLGSPLHF.

J is TRBJ1-1 and V is TRBV2, with a tentative D call TRBD1 (5 bases). The CDR3 runs 13 residues. Trimming stripped 5 bases from V and 7 bases from J, with 14 bases between. The germline V gene encodes CDR1 SNHLY and CDR2 FYNNEI. The CDR3 DNA sequence: TGTGCCAGCAGTCGCTCGCAGGGAGGTGAAGCTTTCTTT. Its protein product is CASSRSQGGEAFF.

This sequence joins TRBV27 and TRBJ2-7; D is possibly TRBD2 (5 bases). From germline, CDR1 is MNHEY and CDR2 SMNVEV (reference sequence). V was clipped by 5 bases and J by 5 bases, with 19 bases between them. The CDR3 is made up of 15 amino acids. DNA for the CDR3: TGTGCCAGCAGTCCCTCGACCGGGGTGGTTCACGAGCAGTACTTC. Protein product: CASSPSTGVVHEQYF.

There are a few counts of this clone. The rearrangement joins TRBV7-2 to TRBJ1-3; D unresolved. The V end was cut by 5 bases, the J end by 4 bases, with 12 bases between. Looked up from germline, CDR1 is SGHTA and CDR2 is FQGNSA. The length of the CDR3 is 14 residues. This chain's CDR3 is CASSVGGAGNTIYF. CDR3 bases: TGTGCCAGCAGCGTAGGAGGTGCGGGAAACACCATATATTTT.

The sample holds one count of this clone. Germline is not matched at one junction end, which may reflect a read error. This chain links TRBV2 with TRBJ1-1, with a possible D match to TRBD1 (6 bases). Germline V lookup: CDR1 SNHLY, CDR2 FYNNEI. This CDR3 is built from 14 residues. The CDR3 reads CASREDRWNTEAFF. The DNA for the CDR3 is TGTGCCAGCAGGGAAGACAGGTGGAACACTGAAGCTTTCTTT.

This clone was counted between two and nine times. The chain links TRBV25-1 to TRBJ2-5, with D possibly being TRBD1 (5 bases). Germline CDR1 MGHDK, CDR2 SYGVNS. The CDR3 is 18 amino acids. Trimming cost V 3 bases and J 2 bases, with 22 bases left between them. The CDR3 loop is CASSDTTQGSTIQETQYF. CDR3 bases: TGTGCCAGCAGTGACACAACCCAGGGCTCGACCATTCAAGAGACCCAGTACTTC.

The chain uses TRBV7-2 and TRBJ2-7; 8 bases match TRBD1. V shed 4 bases, J shed 1 base, and the junction held 0 bases outside the gene matches. The germline gives CDR1 SGHTA, CDR2 FQGNSA. This CDR3 contains 13 residues. The CDR3 loop reads CASSWTGSYEQYF. The CDR3 nucleotides read TGTGCCAGCAGCTGGACAGGGTCCTACGAGCAGTACTTC.

The J gene is TRBJ2-3, the V gene TRBV9, with D possibly TRBD2 on 6 matching bases. Trimming took 3 bases from V and 5 from J, leaving 19 bases between them. CDR1 SGDLS and CDR2 YYNGEE come from the germline V gene. The CDR3 is made up of 16 amino acids. The CDR3 nucleotides read TGTGCCAGCAGCGCCCCCCCTGCGGGAAAACAAGATACGCAGTATTTT. Amino acid sequence: CASSAPPAGKQDTQYF.

V and J are TRBV6-6 and TRBJ2-2, with 7 bases aligning to TRBD2. With 0 bases clipped from V and 5 bases from J, the junction kept 3 bases outside the gene matches. Germline lookup yields CDR1 MNHNY and CDR2 SVGAGI (reference sequence). CDR3 length: 15 amino acids. CDR3 loop: CASSYSAGRTGELFF. The CDR3 DNA sequence: TGTGCCAGCAGTTACTCAGCGGGGCGAACCGGGGAGCTGTTTTTT.

There are a few counts of this clone. The V gene is TRBV20-1, the J gene TRBJ2-1; TRBD2 matches at 12 bases. V was pared by 3 bases and J by 8 bases, with 14 bases of the junction left unmatched. The CDR3 contains 17 residues. Germline CDR1 reads DFQATT; CDR2 reads SNEGSKA (reference sequence). The CDR3 here is CSASTSLTSGSLDEQFF. The DNA of the CDR3 is TGCAGTGCTAGTACCTCACTGACTAGCGGGAGCCTGGATGAGCAGTTCTTC.

This rearrangement joins TRBV19 to TRBJ1-4; possible D gene TRBD1, 5 bases. The CDR3 totals 13 residues. Trimming took 2 bases from V and 10 from J, leaving 11 bases between them. Germline V gives CDR1 LNHDA, CDR2 SQIVND (reference sequence). CDR3 sequence reads: CASSILDKGKLFF. CDR3 sequence (DNA): TGTGCCAGTAGTATACTGGACAAGGGAAAACTGTTTTTT. The full variable domain, completed using reference TRBV19 and TRBJ1-4, is DGGITQSPKYLFRKEGQNVTLSCEQNLNHDAMYWYRQDPGQGLRLIYYSQIVNDFQKGDIAEGYSVSREKKESFPLTVTSAQKNPTAFYLCASSILDKGKLFFGSGTQLSVL.

V and J are TRBV5-1 and TRBJ2-5; 10 bases are shared with TRBD1. The junction had 2 bases not matched to a gene; V was cut back by 4 bases and J by 2 bases. In germline, CDR1 is SGHRS, CDR2 YFSETQ. The CDR3 contains 14 residues. The CDR3: CASSPGQGQETQYF. CDR3 DNA: TGCGCCAGCAGCCCGGGACAGGGGCAAGAGACCCAGTACTTC.

The V and J genes are TRBV2 and TRBJ1-4; a weak D match, TRBD1 (5 bases). The germline CDR1 and CDR2 sequences are SNHLY and FYNNEI. The germline V and J ends were trimmed by 6 bases and 2 bases, with 10 bases remaining between them. The CDR3 length is 14 residues. CDR3 protein: CASRTVATNEKLFF. The CDR3 nucleotides are TGTGCCAGCAGGACAGTTGCGACTAATGAAAAACTGTTTTTT.

The rearrangement uses TRBV28 and TRBJ1-5, with no clear D. Germline CDR1 reads MDHEN; CDR2 reads SYDVKM. V gave up 5 bases and J gave up 0 bases, with 17 bases separating them. The CDR3 has 17 amino acids. The chain's CDR3 is CASSDTSLSYSNQPQHF. The CDR3, as DNA: TGTGCCAGCAGTGATACATCCCTTTCTTATAGCAATCAGCCCCAGCATTTT. Full variable domain (outside the CDR3, taken from reference TRBV28 and TRBJ1-5): DVKVTQSSRYLVKRTGEKVFLECVQDMDHENMFWYRQDPGLGLRLIYFSYDVKMKEKGDIPEGYSVSREKKERFSLILESASTNQTSMYLCASSDTSLSYSNQPQHFGDGTRLSIL.